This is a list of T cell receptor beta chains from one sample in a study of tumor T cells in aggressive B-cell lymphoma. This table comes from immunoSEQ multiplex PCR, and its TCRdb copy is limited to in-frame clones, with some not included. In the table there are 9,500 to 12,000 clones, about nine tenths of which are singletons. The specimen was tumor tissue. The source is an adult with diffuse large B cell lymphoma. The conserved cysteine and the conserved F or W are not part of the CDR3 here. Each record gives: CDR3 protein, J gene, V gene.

CDR3: ASSIWTGQVSSGRNEQF; J: TRBJ2-1; V: TRBV28
CDR3: ASSGPAGTGTNEQF; J: TRBJ2-1; V: TRBV6-1
CDR3: ATSLPLAGYGYT; J: TRBJ1-2; V: TRBV15
CDR3: ASSKTGDIQY; J: TRBJ2-4; V: TRBV2
CDR3: ASTGNSYEQY; J: TRBJ2-7; V: TRBV28
CDR3: ASSRAGTSDNNEQF; J: TRBJ2-1; V: TRBV4-2
CDR3: ASSPGQYGYT; J: TRBJ1-2; V: TRBV6-5
CDR3: ASSRGEDYEQY; J: TRBJ2-7; V: TRBV28
CDR3: ASSTGTSGYNEQF; J: TRBJ2-1; V: TRBV19
CDR3: ASSIPKGVGRSTDTQY; J: TRBJ2-3; V: TRBV19
CDR3: ASSYGWSSYNEQF; J: TRBJ2-1; V: TRBV6-5
CDR3: ASSLTGGFGYEQY; J: TRBJ2-7; V: TRBV11-2
CDR3: ASSTGDWGAYEQY; J: TRBJ2-7; V: TRBV5-1
CDR3: ATSRDSSNTEAF; J: TRBJ1-1; V: TRBV15
CDR3: SVLGEGYT; J: TRBJ1-2; V: TRBV29-1
CDR3: ASYRLGKASNTIY; J: TRBJ1-3; V: TRBV6-5